The 9 T cell receptor beta chains reported below all come from one sample, sequenced in a study of T-cell memory formation after mild COVID-19. TCRdb recomputed calls from the 5' RACE reads with MiXCR, one row per CDR3 protein. The sample shows around 300,000 distinct CDR3 sequences, 10% to 15% of them seen only once. The specimen was PBMCs or a T cell subset sorted from them (not recorded which). These receptors were collected from a man between 18 and 29 years old who had mild COVID-19 (a few samples of this study predate the infection). Cell type and time point are not known.

V usage is TRBV2 and J usage is TRBJ2-2; 9 nucleotides line up with TRBD2. This CDR3 region has 15 residues. The germline V gene has CDR1 SNHLY and CDR2 FYNNEI. V trimming: 6 bases; J trimming: 2 bases; junction bases outside the gene matches: 4. This chain's CDR3 is CASRTGTSNTGELFF. The CDR3 DNA reads TGTGCCAGCAGAACCGGGACTAGCAACACCGGGGAGCTGTTTTTT.

The chain is built from TRBV25-1 and TRBJ1-1; D is ambiguous. This CDR3 region has 15 residues. The germline gives CDR1 MGHDK, CDR2 SYGVNS. The V end was cut by 1 base, the J end by 3 bases, with 12 bases between. CDR3: CASSEWSASDTEAFF. CDR3 bases: TGTGCCAGCAGTGAATGGTCAGCCTCGGACACTGAAGCTTTCTTT.

This clonotype was seen a few times. The rearrangement uses TRBV7-9 and TRBJ1-1, with D perhaps matching TRBD1 (5 bases). Germline V CDR1 and CDR2: SEHNR, FQNEAQ (reference sequence). The V gene lost 2 bases and the J gene lost 4 bases, with 11 bases spanning the gap. The CDR3 contains 14 residues. DNA for the CDR3: TGTGCCAGCAGCTTAACGATTGGGGGCACTGAAGCTTTCTTT. Amino acids: CASSLTIGGTEAFF.

Only a few counts were recorded for this clonotype. This chain connects TRBV11-2 to TRBJ1-4, with a weak D call TRBD1 (5 bases). Germline CDR1 reads SGHAT; CDR2 reads FQNNGV. The CDR3 runs to 13 residues. V was shortened by 3 bases and J by 8 bases, with 10 bases between the two germline ends. The CDR3 here is CASSFRVGEKLFF. DNA for the CDR3: TGTGCCAGCAGCTTCAGGGTGGGAGAAAAACTGTTTTTT. Supplemented by reference TRBV11-2 and TRBJ1-4, the full variable domain reads EAGVAQSPRYKIIEKRQSVAFWCNPISGHATLYWYQQILGQGPKLLIQFQNNGVVDDSQLPKDRFSAERLKGVDSTLKIQPAKLEDSAVYLCASSFRVGEKLFFGSGTQLSVL.

This chain uses TRBV5-1 with TRBJ2-3; D might be TRBD1 (5 bases). The CDR3 consists of 14 residues. Per the germline V gene, CDR1 is SGHRS and CDR2 is YFSETQ. Trimming cost V 5 bases and J 2 bases, with 12 bases left between them. The DNA for the CDR3 is TGCGCCAGCAGAGAACGACAGTACACAGATACGCAGTATTTT. As protein: CASRERQYTDTQYF.

CDR3 DNA sequence: TGTGCCAGCAGCCACAGGACGGGCGAGCAGTACTTC. This sequence encodes CASSHRTGEQYF. V is TRBV3-1 and J is TRBJ2-7; D gene unclear. The CDR3 contains 12 residues. V was clipped by 3 bases and J by 6 bases, with 9 bases between them. Germline V gene sequence: CDR1 LGHDT, CDR2 YNNKEL (reference sequence).

This clonotype was detected ten times or more. The chain employs TRBV6-2 or TRBV6-3 and TRBJ2-1; TRBD2 aligns across 13 bases. The germline CDR1 and CDR2 sequences are MNHEY and SVGEGT. Trimming cost V 7 bases and J 6 bases; bases outside gene matches: 6. The CDR3 runs 15 residues. As DNA, the CDR3 is TGTGCCAGCACCGAACTAGCGGGGGGGCCCAATGAGCAGTTCTTC. It codes for CASTELAGGPNEQFF.

This rearrangement joins TRBV2 to TRBJ2-1; D uncertain. Between the trimmed V and J ends, which lost 4 bases and 8 bases, there was a span of 9 bases. The CDR3 consists of 12 residues. From germline, CDR1 is SNHLY and CDR2 FYNNEI. The DNA of the CDR3 is TGTGCCAGCAGTGGGGAAGTCCATGAGCAGTTCTTC. Its protein is CASSGEVHEQFF.

This clonotype appeared a few times. The V call is TRBV25-1, the J call TRBJ2-1; 11 bases fit TRBD2. CDR1 MGHDK and CDR2 SYGVNS come from the germline V gene. The V segment lost 3 bases and the J segment 6 bases; nucleotides outside the gene matches: 7. The CDR3 has 16 amino acids. The CDR3 DNA is TGTGCCAGCAGTGAGTTTGGGCTAGCGGGGGGCAATGAGCAGTTCTTC. Amino acid sequence: CASSEFGLAGGNEQFF.